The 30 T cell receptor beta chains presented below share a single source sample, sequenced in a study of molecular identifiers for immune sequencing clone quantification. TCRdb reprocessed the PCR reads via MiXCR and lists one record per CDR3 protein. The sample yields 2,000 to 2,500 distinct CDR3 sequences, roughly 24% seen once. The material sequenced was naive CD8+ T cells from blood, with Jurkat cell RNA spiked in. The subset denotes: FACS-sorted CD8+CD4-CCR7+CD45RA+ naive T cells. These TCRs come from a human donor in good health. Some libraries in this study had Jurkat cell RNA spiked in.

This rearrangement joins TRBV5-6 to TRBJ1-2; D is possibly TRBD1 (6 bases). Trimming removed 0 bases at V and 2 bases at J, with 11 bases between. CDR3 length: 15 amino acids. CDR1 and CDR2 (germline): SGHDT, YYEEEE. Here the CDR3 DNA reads TGTGCCAGCAGCTTGGGATGGGACAACAACTATGGCTACACCTTC. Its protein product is CASSLGWDNNYGYTF.

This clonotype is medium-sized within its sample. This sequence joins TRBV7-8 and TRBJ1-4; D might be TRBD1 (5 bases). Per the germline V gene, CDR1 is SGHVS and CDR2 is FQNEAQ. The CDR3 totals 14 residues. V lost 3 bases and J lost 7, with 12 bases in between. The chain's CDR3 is CASSFGARSEKLFF. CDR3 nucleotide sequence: TGTGCCAGCAGCTTCGGGGCCAGGTCTGAAAAACTGTTTTTT.

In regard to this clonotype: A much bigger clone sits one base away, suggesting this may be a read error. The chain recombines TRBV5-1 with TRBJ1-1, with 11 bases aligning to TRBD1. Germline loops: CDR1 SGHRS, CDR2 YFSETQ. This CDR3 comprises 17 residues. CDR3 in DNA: TGCGCCAGCGGCTTGGAAGGGGCTGGGACAGGGGGCACTGAAGCTTTCTTT. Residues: CASGLEGAGTGGTEAFF.

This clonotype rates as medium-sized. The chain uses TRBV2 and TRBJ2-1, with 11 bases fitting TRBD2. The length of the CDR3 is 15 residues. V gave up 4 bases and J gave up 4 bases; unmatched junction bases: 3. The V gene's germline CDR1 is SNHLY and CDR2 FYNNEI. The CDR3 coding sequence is TGTGCCAGCAGTGTGGTAGCGGGAGGGTACAATGAGCAGTTCTTC. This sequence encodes CASSVVAGGYNEQFF. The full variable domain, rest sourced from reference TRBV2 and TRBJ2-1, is EPEVTQTPSHQVTQMGQEVILRCVPISNHLYFYWYRQILGQKVEFLVSFYNNEISEKSEIFDDQFSVERPDGSNFTLKIRSTKLEDSAMYFCASSVVAGGYNEQFFGPGTRLTVL.

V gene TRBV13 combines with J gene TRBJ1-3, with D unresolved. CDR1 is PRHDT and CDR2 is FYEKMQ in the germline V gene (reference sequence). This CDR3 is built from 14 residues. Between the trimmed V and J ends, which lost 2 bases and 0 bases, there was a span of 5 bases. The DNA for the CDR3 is TGTGCCAGCAGCTTACGTGTCTCTGGAAACACCATATATTTT. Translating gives CASSLRVSGNTIYF.

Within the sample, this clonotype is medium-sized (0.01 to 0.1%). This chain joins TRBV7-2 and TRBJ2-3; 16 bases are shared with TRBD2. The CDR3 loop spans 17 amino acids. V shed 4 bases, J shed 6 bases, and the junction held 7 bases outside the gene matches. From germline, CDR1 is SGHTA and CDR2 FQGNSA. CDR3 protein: CASSSGLAGGHWDTQYF. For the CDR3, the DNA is TGTGCCAGCAGCTCGGGACTAGCGGGAGGGCATTGGGATACGCAGTATTTT.

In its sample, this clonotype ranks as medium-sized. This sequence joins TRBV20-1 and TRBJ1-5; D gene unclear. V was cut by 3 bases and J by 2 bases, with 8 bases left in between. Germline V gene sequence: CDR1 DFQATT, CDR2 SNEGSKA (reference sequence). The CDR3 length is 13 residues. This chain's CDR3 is CSASFRGNQPQHF. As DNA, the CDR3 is TGCAGTGCTAGTTTCCGGGGCAATCAGCCCCAGCATTTT.

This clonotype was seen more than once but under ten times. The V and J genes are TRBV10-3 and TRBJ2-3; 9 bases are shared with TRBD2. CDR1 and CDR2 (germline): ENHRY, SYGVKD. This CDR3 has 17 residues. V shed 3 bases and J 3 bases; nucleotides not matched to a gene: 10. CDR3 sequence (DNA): TGTGCCATCAGTGACCGGAGCGGGAGGAGGTTAACAGATACGCAGTATTTT. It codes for CAISDRSGRRLTDTQYF.

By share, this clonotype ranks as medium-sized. The CDR3 is CASSQSSSAVTDTQYF. CDR3 DNA sequence: TGCGCCAGCAGCCAAAGCTCTAGCGCAGTCACAGATACGCAGTATTTT. This chain joins TRBV4-3 and TRBJ2-3, with a weak D call TRBD2 (6 bases). The V gene's germline CDR1 is LGHNA and CDR2 YSLEER. With 2 bases removed from V and 2 bases from J, the gap between germline ends came to 14 bases. The CDR3 spans 16 residues.

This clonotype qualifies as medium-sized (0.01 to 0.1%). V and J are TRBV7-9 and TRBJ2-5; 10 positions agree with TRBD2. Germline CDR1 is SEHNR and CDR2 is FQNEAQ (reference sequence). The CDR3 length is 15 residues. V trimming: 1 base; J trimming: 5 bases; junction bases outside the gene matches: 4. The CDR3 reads CASSLGLAGVETQYF. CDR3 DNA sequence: TGTGCCAGCAGCTTAGGCCTAGCGGGAGTTGAGACCCAGTACTTC.

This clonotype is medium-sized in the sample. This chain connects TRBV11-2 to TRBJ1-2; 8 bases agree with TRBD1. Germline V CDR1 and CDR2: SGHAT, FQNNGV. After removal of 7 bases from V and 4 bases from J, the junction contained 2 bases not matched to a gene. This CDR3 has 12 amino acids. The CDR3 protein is CASTGTGYGYTF. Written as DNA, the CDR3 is TGTGCCAGCACGGGGACAGGCTATGGCTACACCTTC.

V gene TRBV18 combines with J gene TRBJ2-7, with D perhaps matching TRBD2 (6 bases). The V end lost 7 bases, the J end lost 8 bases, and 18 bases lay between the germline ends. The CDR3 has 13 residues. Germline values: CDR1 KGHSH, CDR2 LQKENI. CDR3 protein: CASFLREQNKQYF. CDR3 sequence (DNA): TGTGCCAGCTTCCTCCGGGAGCAGAACAAGCAGTACTTC.

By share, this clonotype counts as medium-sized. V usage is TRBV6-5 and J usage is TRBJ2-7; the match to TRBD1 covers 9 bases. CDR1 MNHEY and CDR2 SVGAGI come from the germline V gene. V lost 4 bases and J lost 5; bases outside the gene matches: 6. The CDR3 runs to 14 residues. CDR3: CASSSGQGIHEQYF. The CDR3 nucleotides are TGTGCCAGCAGTTCGGGACAGGGAATACACGAGCAGTACTTC.

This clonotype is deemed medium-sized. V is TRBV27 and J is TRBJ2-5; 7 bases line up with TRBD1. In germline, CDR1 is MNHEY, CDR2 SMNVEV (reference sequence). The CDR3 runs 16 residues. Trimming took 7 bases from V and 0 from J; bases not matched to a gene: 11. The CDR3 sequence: CASKVTGALYQETQYF. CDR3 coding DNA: TGTGCCAGCAAAGTCACAGGGGCGCTTTACCAAGAGACCCAGTACTTC.

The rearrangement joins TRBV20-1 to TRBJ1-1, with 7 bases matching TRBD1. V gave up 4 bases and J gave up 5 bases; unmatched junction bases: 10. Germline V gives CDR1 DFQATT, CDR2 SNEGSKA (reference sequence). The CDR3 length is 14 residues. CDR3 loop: CSATGDSGGTEAFF. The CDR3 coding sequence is TGCAGTGCTACAGGGGACAGCGGAGGAACTGAAGCTTTCTTT.

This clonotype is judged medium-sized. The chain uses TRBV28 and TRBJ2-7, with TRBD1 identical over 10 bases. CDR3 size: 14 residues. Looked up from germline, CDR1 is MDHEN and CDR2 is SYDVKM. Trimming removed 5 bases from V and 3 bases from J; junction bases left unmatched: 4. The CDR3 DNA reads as TGTGCCAGCAGTCCCCGGACAGGGGGCTACGAGCAGTACTTC. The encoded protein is CASSPRTGGYEQYF. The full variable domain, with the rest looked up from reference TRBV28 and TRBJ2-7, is DVKVTQSSRYLVKRTGEKVFLECVQDMDHENMFWYRQDPGLGLRLIYFSYDVKMKEKGDIPEGYSVSREKKERFSLILESASTNQTSMYLCASSPRTGGYEQYFGPGTRLTVT.

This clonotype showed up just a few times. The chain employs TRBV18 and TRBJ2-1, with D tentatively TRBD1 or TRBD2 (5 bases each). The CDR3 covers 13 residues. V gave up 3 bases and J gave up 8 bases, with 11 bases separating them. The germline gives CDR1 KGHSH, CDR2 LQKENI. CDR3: CASSPGVADEQFF. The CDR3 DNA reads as TGTGCCAGCTCACCGGGGGTTGCAGATGAGCAGTTCTTC.

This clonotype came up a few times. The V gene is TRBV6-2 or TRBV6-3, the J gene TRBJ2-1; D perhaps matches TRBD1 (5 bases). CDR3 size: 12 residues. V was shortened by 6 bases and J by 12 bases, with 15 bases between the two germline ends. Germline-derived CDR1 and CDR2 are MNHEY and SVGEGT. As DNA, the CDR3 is TGTGCCAGCAGCCCCGGGCCCCAGGGGCAGTTCTTC. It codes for CASSPGPQGQFF.

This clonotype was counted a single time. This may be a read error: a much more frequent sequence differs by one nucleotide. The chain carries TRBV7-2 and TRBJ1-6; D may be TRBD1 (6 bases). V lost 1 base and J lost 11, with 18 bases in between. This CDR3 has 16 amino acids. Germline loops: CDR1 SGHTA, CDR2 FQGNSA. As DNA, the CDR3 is TGTGCCAGCAGCTTAGATAACAGGGAGTTTCGTCCACCCCTCCACTTT. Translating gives CASSLDNREFRPPLHF.

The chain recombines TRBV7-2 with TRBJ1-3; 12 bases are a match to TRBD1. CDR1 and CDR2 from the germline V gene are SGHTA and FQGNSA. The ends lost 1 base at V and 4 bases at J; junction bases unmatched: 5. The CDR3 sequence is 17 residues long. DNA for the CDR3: TGTGCCAGCAGCTTAGTGTCGGGACAGGGGGCCGGAAACACCATATATTTT. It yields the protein CASSLVSGQGAGNTIYF.

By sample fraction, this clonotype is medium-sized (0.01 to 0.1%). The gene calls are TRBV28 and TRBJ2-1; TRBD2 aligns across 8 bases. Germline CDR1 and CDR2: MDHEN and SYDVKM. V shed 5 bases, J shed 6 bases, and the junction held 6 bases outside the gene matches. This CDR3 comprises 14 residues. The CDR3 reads CASSPRTSPNEQFF. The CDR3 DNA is TGTGCCAGCAGTCCAAGGACTAGCCCCAATGAGCAGTTCTTC.

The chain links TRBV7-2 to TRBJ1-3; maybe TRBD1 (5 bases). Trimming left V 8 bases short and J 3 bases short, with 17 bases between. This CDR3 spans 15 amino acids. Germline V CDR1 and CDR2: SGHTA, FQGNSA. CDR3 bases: TGTGCCAGCGTGTGGGACGGGTTGAGTGGAAACACCATATATTTT. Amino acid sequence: CASVWDGLSGNTIYF.

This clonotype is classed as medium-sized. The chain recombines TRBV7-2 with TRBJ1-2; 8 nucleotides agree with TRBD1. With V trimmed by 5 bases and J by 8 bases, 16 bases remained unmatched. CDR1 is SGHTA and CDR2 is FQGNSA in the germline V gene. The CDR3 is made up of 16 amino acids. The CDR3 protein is CASSPGQGDGIGGYTF. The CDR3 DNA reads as TGTGCCAGCAGCCCTGGACAGGGTGACGGAATAGGCGGCTACACCTTC.

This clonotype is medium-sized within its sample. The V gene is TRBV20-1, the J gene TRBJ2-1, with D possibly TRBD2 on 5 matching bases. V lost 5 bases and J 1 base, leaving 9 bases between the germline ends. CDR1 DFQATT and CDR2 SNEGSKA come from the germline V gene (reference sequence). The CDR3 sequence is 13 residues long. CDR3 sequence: CSAVGGSYNEQFF. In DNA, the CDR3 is TGCAGTGCTGTCGGAGGTTCCTACAATGAGCAGTTCTTC.

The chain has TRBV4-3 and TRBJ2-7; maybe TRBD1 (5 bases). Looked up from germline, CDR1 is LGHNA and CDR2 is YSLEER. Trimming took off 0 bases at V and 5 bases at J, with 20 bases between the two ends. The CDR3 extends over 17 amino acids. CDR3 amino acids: CASSQDWIGSRAHEQYF. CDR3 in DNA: TGCGCCAGCAGCCAAGATTGGATTGGTTCCAGGGCCCACGAGCAGTACTTC.

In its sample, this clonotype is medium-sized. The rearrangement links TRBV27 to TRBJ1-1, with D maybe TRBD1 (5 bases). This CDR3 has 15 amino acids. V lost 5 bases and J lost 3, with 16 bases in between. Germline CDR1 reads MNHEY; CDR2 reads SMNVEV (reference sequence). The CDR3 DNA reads TGTGCCAGCAGTCCCCGCGCAGGGTGGGACACTGAAGCTTTCTTT. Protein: CASSPRAGWDTEAFF.

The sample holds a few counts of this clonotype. CDR3 protein: CASSLGFSGHYEQYF. The CDR3 DNA follows: TGTGCCAGCAGCTTAGGCTTTAGCGGTCACTACGAGCAGTACTTC. The gene calls are TRBV13 and TRBJ2-7, with a possible D match to TRBD2 (6 bases). CDR3 length equals 15 residues. Germline V gene sequence: CDR1 PRHDT, CDR2 FYEKMQ (reference sequence). V gave up 0 bases and J gave up 3 bases, with 12 bases separating them.

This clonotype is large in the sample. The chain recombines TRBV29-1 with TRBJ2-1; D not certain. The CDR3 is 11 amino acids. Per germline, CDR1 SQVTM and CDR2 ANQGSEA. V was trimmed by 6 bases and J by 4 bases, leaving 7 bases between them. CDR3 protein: CSVDQYNEQFF. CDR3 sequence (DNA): TGCAGCGTGGACCAATACAATGAGCAGTTCTTC.

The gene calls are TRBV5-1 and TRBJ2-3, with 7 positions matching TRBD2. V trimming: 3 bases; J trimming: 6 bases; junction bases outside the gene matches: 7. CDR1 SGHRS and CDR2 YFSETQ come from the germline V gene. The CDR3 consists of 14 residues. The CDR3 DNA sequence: TGCGCCAGCAGCTGGAGCGGGAAATTGGATACGCAGTATTTT. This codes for CASSWSGKLDTQYF.

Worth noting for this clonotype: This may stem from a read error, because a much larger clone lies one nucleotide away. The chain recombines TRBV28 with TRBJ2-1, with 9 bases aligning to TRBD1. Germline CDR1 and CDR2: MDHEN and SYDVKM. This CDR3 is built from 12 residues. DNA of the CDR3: TGTGCCATCGACAGGGGGGACAATGGGCAGTTCTTC. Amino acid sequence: CAIDRGDNGQFF. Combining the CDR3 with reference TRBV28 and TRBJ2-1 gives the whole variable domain DVKVTQSSRYLVKRTGEKVFLECVQDMDHENMFWYRQDPGLGLRLIYFSYDVKMKEKGDIPEGYSVSREKKERFSLILESASTNQTSMYLCAIDRGDNGQFFGPGTRLTVL.